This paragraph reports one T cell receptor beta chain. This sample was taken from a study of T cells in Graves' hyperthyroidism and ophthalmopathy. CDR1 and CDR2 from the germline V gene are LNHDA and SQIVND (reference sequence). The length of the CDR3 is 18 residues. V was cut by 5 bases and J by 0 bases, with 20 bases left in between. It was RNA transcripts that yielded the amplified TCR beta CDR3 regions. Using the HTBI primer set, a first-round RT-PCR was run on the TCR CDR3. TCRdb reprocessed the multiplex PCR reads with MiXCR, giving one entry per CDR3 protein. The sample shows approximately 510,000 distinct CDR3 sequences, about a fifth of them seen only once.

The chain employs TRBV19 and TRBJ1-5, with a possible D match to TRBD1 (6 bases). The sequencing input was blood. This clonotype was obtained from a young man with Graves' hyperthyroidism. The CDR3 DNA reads TGTGCCAGTAGTGAGGGGGTTTTGTCTCTCTATAGCAATCAGCCCCAGCATTTT. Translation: CASSEGVLSLYSNQPQHF.